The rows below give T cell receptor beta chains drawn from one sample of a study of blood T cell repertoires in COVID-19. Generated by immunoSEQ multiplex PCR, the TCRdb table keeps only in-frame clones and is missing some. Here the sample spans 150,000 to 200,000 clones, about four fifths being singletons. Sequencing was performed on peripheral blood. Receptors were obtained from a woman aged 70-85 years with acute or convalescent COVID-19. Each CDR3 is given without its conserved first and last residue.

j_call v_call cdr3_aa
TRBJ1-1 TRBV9 ASSLIHPGEEKRRAF
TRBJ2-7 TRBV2 AGSSMRSYEQY
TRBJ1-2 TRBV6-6 ASSSLQGYNYGYT
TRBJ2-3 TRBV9 ASSVLSGGGTDTQY
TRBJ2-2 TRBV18 ASSQRDVNTGELF
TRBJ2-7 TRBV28 ASSPGLNYEQY
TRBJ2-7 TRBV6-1 ASSESFDSRSYEQY
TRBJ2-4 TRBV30 AWSASGGFSPQY
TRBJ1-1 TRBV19 ASTTLYTEAF
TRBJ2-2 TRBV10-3 AISETSGTGGELF
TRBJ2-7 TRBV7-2 ASSFGTGGYEQY
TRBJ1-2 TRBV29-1 SVPDHDRPHSYT
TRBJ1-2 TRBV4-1 ASSQTVGQDLYGYT
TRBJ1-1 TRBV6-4 ASRGQGWDTEAF
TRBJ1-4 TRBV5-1 ASSPGHGNEKLF
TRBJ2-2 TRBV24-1 ATSRGNTGELF
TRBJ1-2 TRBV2 ASTARSYGYT
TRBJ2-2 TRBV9 ASSARTGNTGELF